The 2 T cell receptor beta chains reported below all come from one sample, sequenced in a study of T cells after yellow fever vaccination. TCRdb re-derived calls from the 5' RACE reads in MiXCR, one entry per CDR3 protein. The repertoire holds 150,000 to 200,000 distinct CDR3 sequences, with approximately 9.9% as singletons. The specimen was CD8+ T cells sorted from PBMCs, collected 15 days after the yellow fever booster vaccination. The receptor set was obtained from a man between 18 and 29 years old who received the YFV17D yellow fever vaccine.

The chain uses TRBV7-2 and TRBJ2-7; unclear D gene. V lost 5 bases and J 6 bases, leaving 8 bases between the germline ends. The CDR3 runs to 11 residues. Germline CDR1 is SGHTA and CDR2 is FQGNSA. The CDR3: CASSHVSEQYF. The CDR3 DNA sequence: TGTGCCAGCAGCCACGTAAGCGAGCAGTACTTC. Based on the CDR3 plus reference TRBV7-2 and TRBJ2-7, the full variable domain is GAGVSQSPSNKVTEKGKDVELRCDPISGHTALYWYRQSLGQGLEFLIYFQGNSAPDKSGLPSDRFSAERTGGSVSTLTIQRTQQEDSAVYLCASSHVSEQYFGPGTRLTVT.

In nucleotides, the CDR3 is TGTGCCAGCAGCCCCCGGAGGGGTTCACGCTCCTACGAGCAGTACTTC. Encoded protein: CASSPRRGSRSYEQYF. The chain recombines TRBV3-1 with TRBJ2-7, with a tentative D call TRBD2 (6 bases). The CDR3 loop spans 16 amino acids. Germline V gene sequence: CDR1 LGHDT, CDR2 YNNKEL (reference sequence). Trimming took off 4 bases at V and 0 bases at J, with 16 bases between the two ends.